This T cell receptor (beta chain) was obtained from a study of T cell responses to AZD1222 COVID-19 vaccine. As to this clone: Antigen unknown.

Generated by immunoSEQ multiplex PCR, the TCRdb table keeps only in-frame clones and is missing some. The profile shows some 170,000 clones, about 90% of them singletons. The ends lost 4 bases at V and 0 bases at J; junction bases unmatched: 4. CDR1 and CDR2 from the germline V gene are SEHNR and FQNEAQ (reference sequence). This CDR3 comprises 17 residues. General study results and limits: Following two doses of AZD1222, Spike-specific TCR breadth and depth rose. Reportedly, nearly half the spike-specific TCRs target unmutated variant regions. Mapped onto spike, vaccine-associated CD4 TCRs spanned it and were dominant at 160-218 and 743-854. Possibly, clonal diversity was underestimated; donors were largely white British and included more females.

The sequencing used peripheral blood, collected on day 0 of MenACWY control vaccination. This clonotype was sampled from an adult in good health. The chain joins TRBV7-9 to TRBJ2-2; 11 positions match TRBD2. In DNA, the CDR3 is TGTGCCAGCAGCTACACTAGCGGGAGACCGAACACCGGGGAGCTGTTTTTT. The encoded protein is CASSYTSGRPNTGELFF.